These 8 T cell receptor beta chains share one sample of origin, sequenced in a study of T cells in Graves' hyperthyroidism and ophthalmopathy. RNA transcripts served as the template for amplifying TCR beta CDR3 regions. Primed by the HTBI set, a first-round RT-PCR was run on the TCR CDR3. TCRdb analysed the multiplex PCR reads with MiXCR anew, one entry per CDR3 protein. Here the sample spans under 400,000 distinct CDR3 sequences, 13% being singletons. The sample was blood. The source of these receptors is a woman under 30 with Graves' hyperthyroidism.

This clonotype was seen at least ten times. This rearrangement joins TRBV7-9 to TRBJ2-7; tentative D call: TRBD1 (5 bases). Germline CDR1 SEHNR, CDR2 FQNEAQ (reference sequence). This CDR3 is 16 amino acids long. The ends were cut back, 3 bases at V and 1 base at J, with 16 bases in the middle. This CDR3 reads CASSFKWGRESYEQYF. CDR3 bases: TGTGCCAGCAGCTTCAAATGGGGCAGGGAATCCTACGAGCAGTACTTC.

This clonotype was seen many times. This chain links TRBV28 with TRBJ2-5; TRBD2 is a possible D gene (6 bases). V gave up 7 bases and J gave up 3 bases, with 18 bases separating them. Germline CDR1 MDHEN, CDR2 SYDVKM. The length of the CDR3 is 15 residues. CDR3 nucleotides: TGTGCCAGCACCCCTTCGAGCGGGCCTGAAGAGACCCAGTACTTC. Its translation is CASTPSSGPEETQYF.

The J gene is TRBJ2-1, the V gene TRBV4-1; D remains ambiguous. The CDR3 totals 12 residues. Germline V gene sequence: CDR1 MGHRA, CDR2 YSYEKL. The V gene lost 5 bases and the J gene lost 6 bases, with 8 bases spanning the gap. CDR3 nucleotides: TGCGCCAGCAGCGGGCCTGGCAATGAGCAGTTCTTC. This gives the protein CASSGPGNEQFF.

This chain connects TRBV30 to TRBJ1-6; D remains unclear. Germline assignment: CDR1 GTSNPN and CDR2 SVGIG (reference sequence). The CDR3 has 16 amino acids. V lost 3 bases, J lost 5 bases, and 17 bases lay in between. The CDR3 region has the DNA TGTGCCTGGAGCCCATCGGGGATCCTTAATAATTCACCCCTCCACTTT. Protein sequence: CAWSPSGILNNSPLHF.

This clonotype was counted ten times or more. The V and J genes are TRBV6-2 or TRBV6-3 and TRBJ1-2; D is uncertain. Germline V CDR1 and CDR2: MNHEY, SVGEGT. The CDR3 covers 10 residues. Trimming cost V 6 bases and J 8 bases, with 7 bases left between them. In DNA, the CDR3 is TGTGCCAGCAGCGCACCCGGCTACACCTTC. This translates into CASSAPGYTF.

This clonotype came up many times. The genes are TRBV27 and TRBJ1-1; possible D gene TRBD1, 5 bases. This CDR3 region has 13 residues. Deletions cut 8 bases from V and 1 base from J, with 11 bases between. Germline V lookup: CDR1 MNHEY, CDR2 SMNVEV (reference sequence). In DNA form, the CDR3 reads TGTGCCAGCGGGGGGAATCCGAACACTGAAGCTTTCTTT. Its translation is CASGGNPNTEAFF.

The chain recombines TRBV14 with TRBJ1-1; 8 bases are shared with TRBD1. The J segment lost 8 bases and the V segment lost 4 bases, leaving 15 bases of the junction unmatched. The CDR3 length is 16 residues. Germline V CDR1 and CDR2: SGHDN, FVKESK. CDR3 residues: CASSRIRGRDSVEAFF. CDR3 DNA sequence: TGTGCCAGCAGCCGTATCAGGGGGCGAGACTCGGTAGAAGCTTTCTTT.

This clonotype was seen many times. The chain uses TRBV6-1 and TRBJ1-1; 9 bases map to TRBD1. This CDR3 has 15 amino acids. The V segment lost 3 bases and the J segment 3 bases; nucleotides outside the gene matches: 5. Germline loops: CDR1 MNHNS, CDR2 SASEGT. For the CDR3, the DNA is TGTGCCAGCAGTGAGGGGACAGGGAGGTACACTGAAGCTTTCTTT. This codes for CASSEGTGRYTEAFF.